This T cell receptor beta chain comes out of a study of T cell responses to AZD1222 COVID-19 vaccine. Broader study findings: At baseline, seropositivity was found in only a handful of AZD1222 recipients. It should be noted that donors were predominantly white British and more often female, and clonal diversity was possibly underestimated. Researchers took repertoire samples only after the peak T cell response had come. Reports say nearly half of spike-specific TCRs go after unmutated variant regions.

Repertoires were generated with immunoSEQ multiplex PCR, while TCRdb's copy carries only in-frame clones and drops some. The repertoire holds roughly 190,000 clones, with roughly nine tenths as singletons. V lost 5 bases and J 0 bases, leaving 17 bases between the germline ends. This CDR3 is built from 17 residues. Germline lookup yields CDR1 SGHAT and CDR2 FQNNGV. The count of this clone is one. The antigen remains unidentified. The chain carries TRBV11-2 and TRBJ1-3, with no clear D. This TCR was recovered from an adult who received the AZD1222 COVID-19 vaccine. The input for sequencing was peripheral blood, taken 28 days after the second AZD1222 dose. CDR3 region: CASSASSGETSGNTIYF. The CDR3 coding sequence is TGTGCCAGCAGCGCAAGCAGCGGGGAAACCTCTGGAAACACCATATATTTT.